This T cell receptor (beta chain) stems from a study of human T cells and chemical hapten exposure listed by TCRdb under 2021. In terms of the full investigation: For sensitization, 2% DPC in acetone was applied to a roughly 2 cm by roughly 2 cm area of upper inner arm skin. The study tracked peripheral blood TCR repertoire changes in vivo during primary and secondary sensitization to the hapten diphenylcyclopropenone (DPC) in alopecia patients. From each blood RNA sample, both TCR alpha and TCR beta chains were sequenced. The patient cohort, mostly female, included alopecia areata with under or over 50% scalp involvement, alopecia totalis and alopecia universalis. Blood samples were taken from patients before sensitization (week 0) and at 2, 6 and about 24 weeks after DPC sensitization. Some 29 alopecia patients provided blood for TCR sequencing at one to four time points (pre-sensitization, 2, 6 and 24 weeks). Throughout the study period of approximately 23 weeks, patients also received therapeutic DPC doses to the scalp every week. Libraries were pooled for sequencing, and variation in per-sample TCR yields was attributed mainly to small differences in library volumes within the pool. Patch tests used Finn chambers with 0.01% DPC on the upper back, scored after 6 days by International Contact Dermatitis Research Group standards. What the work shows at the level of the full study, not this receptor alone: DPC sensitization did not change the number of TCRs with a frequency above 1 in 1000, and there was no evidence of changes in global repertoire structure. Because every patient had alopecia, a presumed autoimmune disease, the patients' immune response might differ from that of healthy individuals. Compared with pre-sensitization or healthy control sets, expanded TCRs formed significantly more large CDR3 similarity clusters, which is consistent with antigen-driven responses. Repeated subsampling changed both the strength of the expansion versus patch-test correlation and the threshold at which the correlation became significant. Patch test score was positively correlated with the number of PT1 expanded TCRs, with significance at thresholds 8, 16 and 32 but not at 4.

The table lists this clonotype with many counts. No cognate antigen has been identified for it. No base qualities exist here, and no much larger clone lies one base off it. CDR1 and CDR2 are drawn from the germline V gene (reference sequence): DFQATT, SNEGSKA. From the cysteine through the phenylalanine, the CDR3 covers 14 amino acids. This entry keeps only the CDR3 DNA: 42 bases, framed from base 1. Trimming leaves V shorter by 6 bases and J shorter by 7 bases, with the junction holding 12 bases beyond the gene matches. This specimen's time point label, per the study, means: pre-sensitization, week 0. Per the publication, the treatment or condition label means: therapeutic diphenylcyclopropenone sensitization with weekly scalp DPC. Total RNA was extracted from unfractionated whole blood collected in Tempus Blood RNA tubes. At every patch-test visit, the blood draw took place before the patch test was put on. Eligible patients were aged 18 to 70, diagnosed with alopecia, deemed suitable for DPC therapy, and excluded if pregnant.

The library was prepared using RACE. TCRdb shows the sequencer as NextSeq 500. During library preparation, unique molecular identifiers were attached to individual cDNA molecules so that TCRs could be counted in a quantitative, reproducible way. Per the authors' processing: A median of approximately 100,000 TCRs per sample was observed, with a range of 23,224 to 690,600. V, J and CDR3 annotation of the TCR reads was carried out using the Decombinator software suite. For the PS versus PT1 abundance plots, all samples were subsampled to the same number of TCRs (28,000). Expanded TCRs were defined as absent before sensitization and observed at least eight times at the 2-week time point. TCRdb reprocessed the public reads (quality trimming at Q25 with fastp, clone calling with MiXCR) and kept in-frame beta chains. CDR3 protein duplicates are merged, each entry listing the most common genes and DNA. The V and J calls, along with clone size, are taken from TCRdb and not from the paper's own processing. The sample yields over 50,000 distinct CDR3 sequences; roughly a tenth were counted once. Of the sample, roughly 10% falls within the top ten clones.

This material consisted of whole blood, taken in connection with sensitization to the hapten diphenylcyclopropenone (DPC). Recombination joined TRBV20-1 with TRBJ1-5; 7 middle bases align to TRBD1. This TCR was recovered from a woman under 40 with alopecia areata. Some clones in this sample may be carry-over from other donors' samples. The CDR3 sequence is CSALSTGARQPQHF. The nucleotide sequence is TGCAGTGCCCTTAGCACAGGGGCCAGACAGCCCCAGCATTTT.